The rows below give T cell receptor beta chains drawn from one sample of a study of T cells after yellow fever vaccination. MiXCR, applied by TCRdb to the 5' RACE reads, yields one record per CDR3 protein. The sample gives about 300,000 distinct CDR3 sequences, under 9% of which show up once; about 3.5% is in the top ten. Source: CD4+ T cells sorted from PBMCs, taken 5 days after the yellow fever booster vaccination. The origin of the receptors is a man younger than 35 who received the YFV17D yellow fever vaccine. The CDR3 runs from the conserved cysteine through the conserved F or W. D genes are given only for firm matches. The size of a clone is reported for some rows only, either as once, few or many, or as a class for expanded clones.

few,TRBV5-1,-,TRBJ2-7,CASSLDGGYEQYF,TGCGCCAGCAGCTTAGACGGGGGTTACGAGCAGTACTTC
few,TRBV20-1,TRBD1,TRBJ1-2,CSAGTGYGYTF,TGCAGTGCTGGGACAGGGTATGGCTACACCTTC
few,TRBV11-3,-,TRBJ2-1,CASSLGSWRNNEQFF,TGTGCCAGCAGCTTAGGCTCTTGGCGGAACAATGAGCAGTTCTTC
-,TRBV20-1,-,TRBJ1-6,CSARFGWRQGNSPLHF,TGCAGTGCTAGATTTGGGTGGAGGCAGGGGAATTCACCCCTCCACTTT
-,TRBV7-3,TRBD2,TRBJ2-3,CASSSQPRKAGGLDTQYF,TGTGCCAGCAGCTCCCAACCCCGGAAAGCGGGGGGGTTAGATACGCAGTATTTT
few,TRBV28,TRBD2,TRBJ2-2,CASSSPSGGPGTGELFF,TGTGCCAGCAGTTCCCCGAGCGGGGGGCCGGGCACCGGGGAGCTGTTTTTT
few,TRBV2,-,TRBJ2-3,CASSSDRSPTDTQYF,TGTGCCAGCAGTTCAGACAGGTCCCCCACAGATACGCAGTATTTT
many,TRBV29-1,-,TRBJ2-3,CSAARSQGPDTQYF,TGCAGCGCAGCCCGATCACAGGGACCAGATACGCAGTATTTT
few,TRBV10-3,TRBD1,TRBJ2-3,CAISTSTGRSTDTQYF,TGTGCCATCAGCACCTCGACAGGGCGGAGCACAGATACGCAGTATTTT
few,TRBV18,TRBD1,TRBJ1-4,CASSPDRADEKLFF,TGTGCCAGCTCACCGGACAGGGCGGACGAAAAACTGTTTTTT
once,TRBV4-2,-,TRBJ1-2,CASSQRWGEDYGYTF,TGTGCCAGCAGTCAGAGGTGGGGAGAAGACTATGGCTACACCTTC
many,TRBV18,TRBD2,TRBJ2-3,CASSRTGTSGADTQYF,TGTGCCAGCTCAAGGACGGGGACTAGCGGGGCAGATACGCAGTATTTT
many,TRBV5-1,TRBD1,TRBJ2-2,CASSSGQGASGELFF,TGCGCCAGCAGCTCCGGACAGGGGGCGTCCGGGGAGCTGTTTTTT
-,TRBV4-2,-,TRBJ1-4,CASSQAGTSDNKLFF,TGTGCCAGCAGCCAGGCGGGGACGTCGGATAACAAACTGTTTTTT
few,TRBV11-2,-,TRBJ1-1,CASRKDGQREAFF,TGTGCCAGCAGAAAGGACGGACAGCGTGAAGCTTTCTTT
-,TRBV20-1,-,TRBJ1-2,CSVRATYGYTF,TGCAGTGTCAGGGCGACATATGGCTACACCTTC
-,TRBV2,TRBD2,TRBJ2-1,CASSTEGLPEQFF,TGTGCCAGCAGTACCGAGGGACTACCAGAGCAGTTCTTC
-,TRBV12-3/TRBV12-4,-,TRBJ2-4,CASSHGAGRDIQYF,TGTGCCAGCAGCCACGGCGCAGGACGGGACATTCAGTACTTC
-,TRBV21-1,-,TRBJ1-2,CASRRVIGGGYTF,TGTGCCAGCAGAAGAGTAATAGGGGGTGGCTACACCTTC
many,TRBV4-1,TRBD2,TRBJ2-3,CASSQDLAEAGTDTQYF,TGCGCCAGCAGCCAAGACTTAGCGGAAGCGGGGACAGATACGCAGTATTTT
few,TRBV2,-,TRBJ1-3,CASSLKGTGNTIYF,TGTGCCAGCAGTCTGAAGGGCACTGGAAACACCATATATTTT
many,TRBV5-1,TRBD1,TRBJ1-1,CASSATGGDTEAFF,TGCGCCAGCAGCGCGACAGGGGGTGACACTGAAGCTTTCTTT
-,TRBV4-1,-,TRBJ2-3,CASSLPRGTQYF,TGCGCCAGCAGCCTACCCAGGGGAACGCAGTATTTT
-,TRBV12-3/TRBV12-4,-,TRBJ2-2,CASSPPNRGGTGELFF,TGTGCCAGCAGCCCCCCGAACAGGGGAGGCACCGGGGAGCTGTTTTTT
-,TRBV2,-,TRBJ2-2,CASSEVSDTGELFF,TGTGCCAGCAGTGAAGTATCAGACACCGGGGAGCTGTTTTTT
many,TRBV3-1,TRBD1,TRBJ1-1,CASSQDYRGDTEAFF,TGTGCCAGCAGCCAAGATTACAGGGGCGACACTGAAGCTTTCTTT
-,TRBV18,TRBD1,TRBJ1-2,CASSPDRGDYGYTF,TGTGCCAGCTCACCTGACAGGGGGGACTATGGCTACACCTTC
many,TRBV12-3/TRBV12-4,-,TRBJ2-2,CASSLTRSTGELFF,TGTGCCAGCAGTTTAACTAGAAGCACCGGGGAGCTGTTTTTT
many,TRBV6-4,TRBD1,TRBJ1-2,CASSEGQGFYGYTF,TGTGCCAGCAGTGAAGGACAGGGATTCTATGGCTACACCTTC
many,TRBV5-4,-,TRBJ2-3,CASSSVLALPTDTQYF,TGTGCCAGCAGCTCGGTCCTAGCGCTACCCACAGATACGCAGTATTTT
-,TRBV20-1,TRBD1,TRBJ2-7,CSARVRTGLAYEQYF,TGCAGTGCTAGAGTTAGGACAGGGCTCGCCTACGAGCAGTACTTC
many,TRBV7-3,TRBD1,TRBJ1-1,CASSLGQALEAFF,TGTGCCAGCAGCCTGGGACAGGCCCTTGAAGCTTTCTTT
many,TRBV28,-,TRBJ1-2,CASSLSGANYGYTF,TGTGCCAGCAGTTTATCTGGGGCTAACTATGGCTACACCTTC
-,TRBV5-4,-,TRBJ1-2,CASSLEGVGYTF,TGTGCCAGCAGCTTGGAGGGGGTTGGCTACACCTTC
few,TRBV9,-,TRBJ1-2,CASSPDSSNYGYTF,TGTGCCAGCAGCCCCGACAGCTCTAACTATGGCTACACCTTC
few,TRBV20-1,-,TRBJ2-6,CSAREDNSGANVLTF,TGCAGTGCTAGAGAGGACAACTCTGGGGCCAACGTCCTGACTTTC
-,TRBV7-2,-,TRBJ2-3,CASSWGSTDRQYF,TGTGCCAGCAGCTGGGGGTCCACAGATAGGCAGTATTTT
few,TRBV4-2,TRBD2,TRBJ2-3,CASSQEVASGGGVSTDTQYF,TGTGCCAGCAGCCAAGAAGTTGCTAGCGGGGGGGGTGTGAGCACAGATACGCAGTATTTT
few,TRBV28,TRBD1,TRBJ2-4,CASSLSRGHIIAKNIQYF,TGTGCCAGCAGTTTAAGCAGGGGGCATATTATAGCCAAAAACATTCAGTACTTC
many,TRBV9,TRBD2,TRBJ2-5,CASSVAWRGGGETQYF,TGTGCCAGCAGCGTAGCATGGCGGGGGGGCGGAGAGACCCAGTACTTC
many,TRBV2,-,TRBJ2-7,CASSAGTGYEQYF,TGTGCCAGCAGTGCGGGGACCGGGTACGAGCAGTACTTC
few,TRBV7-3,TRBD2,TRBJ2-3,CASSLMAGGTDTQYF,TGTGCCAGCAGCTTAATGGCGGGGGGCACAGATACGCAGTATTTT